A single sample is the source of the 23 T cell receptor beta chains below, sequenced in a study of PD-L1 blockade in urothelial cancer. Sequenced by immunoSEQ multiplex PCR; TCRdb stores in-frame clones only, minus some. The data contain approximately 71,000 clones, 85% to 90% of them singletons. The material was PBMCs, obtained around atezolizumab (anti-PD-L1) treatment. These receptor sequences come from a man in his sixties with urothelial cancer.

This chain connects TRBV10-3 to TRBJ1-1; a possible D gene is TRBD1 (6 bases). CDR1 and CDR2 from the germline V gene are ENHRY and SYGVKD. V was pared by 4 bases and J by 8 bases, with 11 bases between. This CDR3 comprises 12 residues. CDR3: CAISALGGEAFF. DNA of the CDR3: TGTGCCATCAGTGCGTTAGGGGGAGAAGCTTTCTTT.

The chain is built from TRBV11-2 and TRBJ2-7, with 8 bases matching TRBD1. The germline gives CDR1 SGHAT, CDR2 FQNNGV. This CDR3 is built from 20 residues. J lost 4 bases, V lost 0 bases, and 20 bases had no gene match. This chain's CDR3 is CASSLDQGGWTGRIPYEQYF. The CDR3 DNA follows: TGTGCCAGCAGCTTAGATCAGGGGGGCTGGACAGGGCGGATCCCATACGAGCAGTACTTC.

V gene TRBV5-4 combines with J gene TRBJ2-1; perhaps TRBD1 as D (7 bases). Germline CDR1 reads SGHNT; CDR2 reads YYREEE (reference sequence). The CDR3 totals 15 residues. Trimming took 3 bases from V and 7 from J, leaving 17 bases between them. CDR3 sequence: CASSSVGGGWNEQFF. The CDR3 coding sequence is TGTGCCAGCAGCTCTGTTGGAGGGGGCTGGAATGAGCAGTTCTTC.

The chain is built from TRBV18 and TRBJ2-7; a possible D gene is TRBD1 (7 bases). CDR3 length: 15 residues. V lost 1 base, J lost 0 bases, and 10 bases lay in between. Germline CDR1 reads KGHSH; CDR2 reads LQKENI. In DNA, the CDR3 is TGTGCCAGCTCACCACGGAGGGGGCTCTCCTACGAGCAGTACTTC. This translates into CASSPRRGLSYEQYF.

This rearrangement joins TRBV5-1 to TRBJ2-2, with a weak D call TRBD1 (5 bases). The CDR3 contains 16 residues. The germline V and J ends were trimmed by 0 bases and 0 bases, with 9 bases remaining between them. Per germline, CDR1 SGHRS and CDR2 YFSETQ. This CDR3 reads CASSLGGSANTGELFF. The CDR3 DNA reads as TGCGCCAGCAGCTTGGGGGGCTCCGCGAACACCGGGGAGCTGTTTTTT.

The chain links TRBV5-4 to TRBJ2-7; the match to TRBD2 covers 13 bases. Per the germline V gene, CDR1 is SGHNT and CDR2 is YYREEE (reference sequence). V was clipped by 0 bases and J by 4 bases; unmatched bases: 1. The CDR3 consists of 15 residues. The CDR3, as DNA: TGTGCCAGCAGCTTGGGGGGACTAGCGGGATACGAGCAGTACTTC. Its protein product is CASSLGGLAGYEQYF.

V gene TRBV19 combines with J gene TRBJ2-7; 7 nucleotides agree with TRBD2. The CDR3 totals 14 residues. CDR1 LNHDA and CDR2 SQIVND come from the germline V gene (reference sequence). Unmatched junction bases numbered 4, after V lost 4 bases and J lost 1 base. The CDR3 region has the DNA TGTGCCAGTAGTAGCGGGAGTGGATCCTACGAGCAGTACTTC. Translated: CASSSGSGSYEQYF.

V and J are TRBV2 and TRBJ2-2; 8 bases agree with TRBD1. In germline, CDR1 is SNHLY, CDR2 FYNNEI. This CDR3 is 14 amino acids long. V gave up 9 bases and J gave up 3 bases; unmatched junction bases: 6. In nucleotides, the CDR3 is TGTGCCAGTAAGGACAGGGCGGACACCGGGGAGCTGTTTTTT. It encodes CASKDRADTGELFF.

J is TRBJ1-6 and V is TRBV30, with no clear D. Trimming took off 0 bases at V and 5 bases at J, with 17 bases between the two ends. The CDR3 length is 17 residues. Germline V gives CDR1 GTSNPN, CDR2 SVGIG (reference sequence). CDR3 DNA sequence: TGTGCCTGGAGTGTGGGCAGGAGCCGACTAGATAATTCACCCCTCCACTTT. The encoded protein is CAWSVGRSRLDNSPLHF.

This clone was counted between two and nine times. The rearrangement links TRBV5-1 to TRBJ1-1; 9 positions match TRBD1. Germline CDR1 reads SGHRS; CDR2 reads YFSETQ. CDR3 length: 15 residues. Trimming cost V 3 bases and J 7 bases; bases outside gene matches: 10. For the CDR3, the DNA is TGCGCCAGCAGCTGGCAACAGGGGGCGGGGGGTGAAGCTTTCTTT. Its translation: CASSWQQGAGGEAFF.

This chain uses TRBV5-6 with TRBJ1-4, with 9 bases identical to TRBD1. The CDR3 has 14 amino acids. The ends lost 1 base at V and 6 bases at J; junction bases unmatched: 1. Germline V gene sequence: CDR1 SGHDT, CDR2 YYEEEE. This CDR3 reads CASSLTGGYEKLFF. Here the CDR3 DNA reads TGTGCCAGCAGCTTGACAGGGGGCTATGAAAAACTGTTTTTT.

The chain employs TRBV28 and TRBJ1-2, with a possible D match to TRBD1 (6 bases). Germline-derived CDR1 and CDR2 are MDHEN and SYDVKM. The CDR3 extends over 12 amino acids. V lost 9 bases and J 7 bases, leaving 15 bases between the germline ends. The CDR3 region is CASTTGVGGYTF. CDR3 coding DNA: TGTGCCAGTACGACAGGTGTGGGTGGCTACACCTTC.

This rearrangement joins TRBV25-1 to TRBJ2-1, with D possibly matching TRBD2 (5 bases). Per the germline V gene, CDR1 is MGHDK and CDR2 is SYGVNS. The CDR3 loop spans 13 amino acids. The V and J ends lost 6 bases and 9 bases respectively, with 15 bases between them. The CDR3 spells CASSHPGMGEQFF. CDR3 bases: TGTGCCAGCAGCCATCCCGGGATGGGTGAGCAGTTCTTC.

The chain carries TRBV10-3 and TRBJ2-3; TRBD2 agrees at 12 bases. Germline lookup yields CDR1 ENHRY and CDR2 SYGVKD. The CDR3 contains 16 residues. V lost 0 bases and J lost 5; bases outside the gene matches: 3. CDR3 in amino acids: CAISESLAGGQDTQYF. CDR3 nucleotides: TGTGCCATCAGTGAGTCGCTAGCGGGGGGGCAAGATACGCAGTATTTT.

The rearrangement uses TRBV6-5 and TRBJ1-2, with 7 bases identical to TRBD1. J lost 5 bases, V lost 2 bases, and 5 bases had no gene match. In germline, CDR1 is MNHEY, CDR2 SVGAGI. The CDR3 consists of 14 residues. The CDR3 DNA is TGTGCCAGCAGTTACCGGGGACAGTCATATGGCTACACCTTC. This codes for CASSYRGQSYGYTF.

This rearrangement joins TRBV10-3 to TRBJ1-5, with 7 bases matching TRBD1. The CDR3 is made up of 14 amino acids. Germline V gives CDR1 ENHRY, CDR2 SYGVKD. Trimming cost V 5 bases and J 7 bases; bases outside gene matches: 8. The CDR3 nucleotides read TGTGCCATCAGTCACAGGGGACGAGAACAGCCCCAGCATTTT. The encoded protein is CAISHRGREQPQHF.

This clone was recorded only once. The chain employs TRBV27 and TRBJ2-7, with 8 bases that match TRBD1. The CDR3 length is 15 residues. The V gene's germline CDR1 is MNHEY and CDR2 SMNVEV (reference sequence). V shed 0 bases and J 4 bases; nucleotides not matched to a gene: 5. As DNA, the CDR3 is TGTGCCAGCAGTTTATCGGGCAGGGGGCAATACGAGCAGTACTTC. This sequence encodes CASSLSGRGQYEQYF.

This chain connects TRBV2 to TRBJ1-4, with TRBD1 identical over 7 bases. CDR1 SNHLY and CDR2 FYNNEI come from the germline V gene. V dropped 7 bases and J dropped 2; count of bases not matched to a gene: 4. The CDR3 sequence is 14 residues long. The CDR3 coding sequence is TGTGCCAGCAACAGGGGACAGACTAATGAAAAACTGTTTTTT. Translated, it gives CASNRGQTNEKLFF.

The V and J genes are TRBV2 and TRBJ1-2, with 9 bases lining up with TRBD1. Unmatched junction bases numbered 5, after V lost 2 bases and J lost 7 bases. CDR3 size: 14 residues. From germline, CDR1 is SNHLY and CDR2 FYNNEI. The DNA of the CDR3 is TGTGCCAGCAGTGAAACAGGGGGCGAGGCTGGCTACACCTTC. Its protein product is CASSETGGEAGYTF.

This chain joins TRBV7-3 and TRBJ2-1; TRBD2 matches 12 bases. This CDR3 has 15 amino acids. With V trimmed by 4 bases and J by 9 bases, 7 bases remained unmatched. CDR1 SGHTA and CDR2 FQGTGA come from the germline V gene. CDR3: CASSYSTSGGSEQFF. CDR3 DNA sequence: TGTGCCAGCAGCTATTCGACTAGCGGGGGATCTGAGCAGTTCTTC.

The rearrangement joins TRBV6-1 to TRBJ1-1; no firm D call. The V gene's germline CDR1 is MNHNS and CDR2 SASEGT. This CDR3 is built from 13 residues. V was cut by 8 bases and J by 0 bases, with 10 bases left in between. This CDR3 reads CASRGNMNTEAFF. Written as DNA, the CDR3 is TGTGCCAGCCGAGGGAACATGAACACTGAAGCTTTCTTT.

The CDR3 nucleotides are TGCGCCAGCAGCCAAGGGTGGGGCCGAAGCACAGATACGCAGTATTTT. Translating it yields CASSQGWGRSTDTQYF. The chain employs TRBV4-3 and TRBJ2-3; D may be TRBD1 (5 bases). Trimming cost V 1 base and J 0 bases, with 11 bases left between them. Germline CDR1 is LGHNA and CDR2 is YSLEER. The CDR3 spans 16 residues.

The V gene is TRBV19, the J gene TRBJ1-1; 8 nucleotides agree with TRBD1. The length of the CDR3 is 14 residues. CDR1 is LNHDA, CDR2 SQIVND, per germline (reference sequence). V shed 5 bases, J shed 4 bases, and the junction held 6 bases outside the gene matches. This CDR3 is CASSPGGQGTEAFF. The DNA of the CDR3 is TGTGCCAGTAGTCCAGGGGGCCAGGGCACTGAAGCTTTCTTT.